This T cell receptor beta chain was retrieved from a study of T-cell memory formation after mild COVID-19. Study as a whole: The study found TCR clusters largely donor specific. Study results and caveats: Clones that contracted from day 15 to 85 had balanced CD4/CD8; later expanders were CD4+ biased.

V lost 3 bases, J lost 7 bases, and 12 bases lay in between. The CDR3 has 12 amino acids. Germline assignment: CDR1 GTSNPN and CDR2 SVGIG (reference sequence). TCRalpha and TCRbeta libraries used 5'RACE with constant-segment primers and UMIs. One entry per CDR3 protein results from TCRdb running MiXCR on the 5' RACE reads. Of roughly 500,000 distinct CDR3 sequences in the sample, around 20% were seen once. About this clonotype itself: The antigen is undetermined.

The sample consisted of PBMCs or a T cell subset sorted from them (not recorded which). The chain has TRBV30 and TRBJ2-5; D is undetermined. The TCR originated in an adult woman who had mild COVID-19 (a few samples of this study predate the infection). Cell type and time point are not known. The CDR3 DNA sequence: TGTGCCTGGAGCGGTGATTGGTGGACCCAGTACTTC. Protein sequence: CAWSGDWWTQYF.